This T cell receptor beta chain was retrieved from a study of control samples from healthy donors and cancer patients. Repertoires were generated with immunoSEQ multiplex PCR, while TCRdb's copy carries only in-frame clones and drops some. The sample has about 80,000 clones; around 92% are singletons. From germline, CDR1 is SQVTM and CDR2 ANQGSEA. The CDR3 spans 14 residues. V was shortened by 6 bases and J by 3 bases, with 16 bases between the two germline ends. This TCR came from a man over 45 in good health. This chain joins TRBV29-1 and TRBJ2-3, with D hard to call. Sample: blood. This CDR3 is CSVGMLRATDTQYF. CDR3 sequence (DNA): TGCAGCGTAGGGATGCTAAGGGCGACAGATACGCAGTATTTT.